Sequencing of this T cell receptor beta chain was carried out in a study of blood T cell repertoires in COVID-19. Study-wide context: Specimens from acute and convalescent COVID-19 originated in the United States, Italy and Spain. T cells, B-cell-depleted T cells, or PBMCs provided the cDNA or gDNA that served as material.

CDR1 and CDR2 (germline): LNHDA, SQIVND (reference sequence). This CDR3 has 15 amino acids. J gave up 0 bases and V 3 bases, and 5 bases lay outside the gene matches. Recruitment covered some 25 US areas and drew participants whose ages spanned roughly 18 to 95 years. Participant-reported clinical history was the basis for cohort assignment. The repertoire was sequenced with immunoSEQ multiplex PCR; TCRdb's copy has only in-frame clones and lacks some. Of approximately 250,000 clones in the sample, about nine tenths were seen once. This receptor was identified in a woman between 40 and 55 years old with acute COVID-19. The genes are TRBV19 and TRBJ2-7; 7 positions match TRBD2. The sample consisted of PBMCs or T cells enriched from blood (not recorded which). The CDR3 region is CASSIRAGSSYEQYF. The CDR3 DNA sequence: TGTGCCAGTAGTATTCGAGCGGGGAGCTCCTACGAGCAGTACTTC.